This T cell receptor (beta chain) was found in a study of blood T cell repertoires in COVID-19. Study-wide background: Samples taken during acute and convalescent COVID-19 were collected in the United States, Italy and Spain. From T cells, B-cell-depleted T cells, or PBMCs came the material, which was cDNA or gDNA.

This CDR3 region has 16 residues. In germline, CDR1 is WNHNN, CDR2 SYGVQD (reference sequence). Trimming removed 6 bases from V and 8 bases from J; junction bases left unmatched: 8. Data came from immunoSEQ multiplex PCR; TCRdb stores just in-frame clones and leaves some out. Of 150,000 to 200,000 clones listed, almost 85% are singletons. The material sequenced was PBMCs or T cells enriched from blood (not recorded which). This chain joins TRBV10-1 and TRBJ2-1; 15 nucleotides match TRBD2. This receptor was obtained from a man aged 45-60 years who had recovered from COVID-19. The CDR3 spells CASSWTSGREVDEQFF. Here the CDR3 DNA reads TGCGCCAGCAGCTGGACTAGCGGGAGGGAAGTGGATGAGCAGTTCTTC.